The next 14 T cell receptor beta chains were all read from a single sample in a study of OX40 agonist ivuxolimab in advanced cancers. Sequenced by immunoSEQ multiplex PCR; TCRdb stores in-frame clones only, minus some. The repertoire holds about 79,000 clones, 75% to 95% seen once, with around 6.9% in the top ten. The material was CD4+ or CD8+ T cells sorted from blood, obtained in a trial of the OX40 agonist ivuxolimab. The origin of the receptors is an adult with an advanced solid tumor such as melanoma, head and neck, liver or kidney cancer.

This sequence joins TRBV10-3 and TRBJ2-5, with 9 bases matching TRBD2. The germline CDR1 and CDR2 sequences are ENHRY and SYGVKD. The J segment lost 1 base and the V segment lost 7 bases, leaving 4 bases of the junction unmatched. CDR3 size: 14 residues. CDR3 sequence: CAIKPAGGQETQYF. As DNA, the CDR3 is TGTGCCATCAAACCAGCGGGAGGCCAAGAGACCCAGTACTTC.

The chain joins TRBV5-4 to TRBJ2-5; 8 positions agree with TRBD2. Germline-derived CDR1 and CDR2 are SGHNT and YYREEE (reference sequence). This CDR3 has 15 residues. The V and J ends lost 4 bases and 2 bases, in that order; junction bases with no gene match: 7. The CDR3 region has the DNA TGTGCCAGCAGCCCCCCCGGGGGGGCTCAAGAGACCCAGTACTTC. Translated, it gives CASSPPGGAQETQYF.

The chain couples TRBV5-6 to TRBJ2-3; no definite D call. The CDR3 totals 13 residues. Germline values: CDR1 SGHDT, CDR2 YYEEEE. Trimming stripped 6 bases from V and 4 bases from J, with 12 bases between. CDR3 region: CASTLNSADTQYF. The CDR3 DNA is TGTGCCAGCACGCTAAACAGTGCAGATACGCAGTATTTT.

V and J are TRBV5-6 and TRBJ2-5, with D tentatively TRBD1 or TRBD2 (5 bases each). V was pared by 2 bases and J by 4 bases, with 12 bases between. The CDR3 runs 14 residues. The germline CDR1 and CDR2 sequences are SGHDT and YYEEEE. CDR3 nucleotides: TGTGCCAGCAGCTTCAGTGGGGCGGGAGAGACCCAGTACTTC. Translation: CASSFSGAGETQYF. Supplemented by reference TRBV5-6 and TRBJ2-5, the full variable domain reads DAGVTQSPTHLIKTRGQQVTLRCSPKSGHDTVSWYQQALGQGPQFIFQYYEEEERQRGNFPDRFSGHQFPNYSSELNVNALLLGDSALYLCASSFSGAGETQYFGPGTRLLVL.

The chain employs TRBV19 and TRBJ2-2; 9 nucleotides match TRBD1. The CDR3 length is 15 residues. The germline V gene encodes CDR1 LNHDA and CDR2 SQIVND (reference sequence). The junction had 8 bases not matched to a gene; V was cut back by 1 base and J by 11 bases. CDR3 in DNA: TGTGCCAGTAGTATAGCGACAGGGGGTTTTGGAGAGCTGTTTTTT. Amino acid sequence: CASSIATGGFGELFF.

This rearrangement joins TRBV5-8 to TRBJ1-5; tentative D call: TRBD1 (6 bases). There are 14 residues in the CDR3. V lost 3 bases and J lost 4, with 11 bases in between. Germline CDR1 is SGHTS and CDR2 is YDEGEE. Here the CDR3 DNA reads TGTGCCAGCAGCTGGGGACACCATAATCAGCCCCAGCATTTT. Translated: CASSWGHHNQPQHF.

CDR3 residues: CASSIKNTAYEQYF. The CDR3 DNA is TGTGCCAGTAGTATAAAGAACACCGCCTACGAGCAGTACTTC. The rearrangement uses TRBV19 and TRBJ2-7, with unresolved D. The CDR3 spans 14 residues. Trimming removed 2 bases from V and 2 bases from J, with 10 bases in between. The germline CDR1 and CDR2 sequences are LNHDA and SQIVND (reference sequence).

J is TRBJ2-7 and V is TRBV5-4; 10 nucleotides agree with TRBD1. V gave up 5 bases and J gave up 0 bases; unmatched junction bases: 11. The CDR3 extends over 17 amino acids. Germline V gene lookup returns CDR1 SGHNT and CDR2 YYREEE (reference sequence). The CDR3, as DNA: TGTGCCAGCAGACGTCCCGGGACAGGGGTAAGCTCCTACGAGCAGTACTTC. Protein: CASRRPGTGVSSYEQYF. Together with reference TRBV5-4 and TRBJ2-7, the CDR3 gives the full variable domain: ETGVTQSPTHLIKTRGQQVTLRCSSQSGHNTVSWYQQALGQGPQFIFQYYREEENGRGNFPPRFSGLQFPNYSSELNVNALELDDSALYLCASRRPGTGVSSYEQYFGPGTRLTVT.

V usage is TRBV7-9 and J usage is TRBJ2-7, with TRBD2 matching 11 bases. V shed 4 bases and J 4 bases; nucleotides not matched to a gene: 6. The CDR3 contains 15 residues. CDR1 and CDR2 (germline): SEHNR, FQNEAQ (reference sequence). The CDR3 loop is CASSSSSGRWYEQYF. CDR3 DNA: TGTGCCAGCAGCTCATCTAGCGGGAGGTGGTACGAGCAGTACTTC.

The gene calls are TRBV29-1 and TRBJ1-1; D may be TRBD1 (6 bases). The ends were cut back, 6 bases at V and 5 bases at J, with 16 bases in the middle. The CDR3 loop spans 13 amino acids. Germline-derived CDR1 and CDR2 are SQVTM and ANQGSEA. This CDR3 is CSVPSGAGTEAFF. CDR3 coding DNA: TGCAGCGTACCCTCGGGGGCGGGTACTGAAGCTTTCTTT.

The chain carries TRBV9 and TRBJ2-1; no reliable D call. V was cut by 0 bases and J by 5 bases, with 12 bases left in between. CDR3 length: 15 residues. CDR1 is SGDLS and CDR2 is YYNGEE in the germline V gene. The CDR3 loop is CASSVGGLIHNEQFF. CDR3 coding DNA: TGTGCCAGCAGCGTAGGTGGGCTAATTCACAATGAGCAGTTCTTC.

V is TRBV28 and J is TRBJ2-1; D ambiguous. V lost 6 bases and J 2 bases, leaving 2 bases between the germline ends. The CDR3 runs to 11 residues. Looked up from germline, CDR1 is MDHEN and CDR2 is SYDVKM. For the CDR3, the DNA is TGTGCCAGCAGGACCTACAATGAGCAGTTCTTC. This sequence encodes CASRTYNEQFF.

The rearrangement links TRBV28 to TRBJ2-4, with D possibly matching TRBD1 (5 bases). The CDR3 has 16 residues. Trimming removed 3 bases at V and 4 bases at J, with 16 bases between. Germline V lookup: CDR1 MDHEN, CDR2 SYDVKM. The CDR3 sequence: CASSFKDTYPKNIQYF. The DNA for the CDR3 is TGTGCCAGCAGTTTCAAGGACACTTACCCGAAAAACATTCAGTACTTC.

The chain couples TRBV5-4 to TRBJ2-7; 10 bases are shared with TRBD2. CDR3 length: 16 amino acids. Germline CDR1 SGHNT, CDR2 YYREEE (reference sequence). After removal of 0 bases from V and 4 bases from J, the junction contained 7 bases not matched to a gene. The CDR3 DNA follows: TGTGCCAGCAGCTTGGGGGGTAGCGGGAGGCGATACGAGCAGTACTTC. This translates into CASSLGGSGRRYEQYF.